The T cell receptor (beta chain) under discussion was sequenced for a study of T cell responses to AZD1222 COVID-19 vaccine (dated by TCRdb to about 2021). For the study in its entirety: AZD1222 recipients whose second dose came at about 4 weeks and those whose second dose came at about 12 weeks were combined into one group, since spike-specific TCR depth and breadth did not differ between the two schedules. A total of about 230 trial participants underwent TCR sequencing, of whom approximately 210 received two doses of AZD1222 and some 26 received two doses of the MenACWY control vaccine. Trial participants were enrolled by age into 18-55, 56-69 and 70-plus year subgroups, with about 150, 28 and 57 TCR-sequenced participants respectively.

The meaning of the sample's time point label: baseline before first vaccination. Vaccinee samples were obtained from the UK trials COV001 and COV002, which included a single-blind randomized controlled phase 2/3 trial of AZD1222 (ChAdOx1 nCoV-19) in healthy adults. For TCRbeta chain sequencing, PBMC samples were collected from trial participants at day 0 and at day 28 after the second dose. General conclusions and limits of the study: Vaccine-associated CD4 TCRs spanned the whole spike protein, with dominant responses in regions 160-218 and 743-854. The 56-69-year group was small, and its depth increase did not reach significance, likely because of low power. Participants were mostly white British, with more females than males. The authors suggested clonal diversity may have been underestimated. No day 14 peak-response samples were available, so repertoires were characterized only after the peak T cell response. Epitopes outside the regions mutated in the B.1.351 and B.1.1.7 variants were reportedly recognized by nearly half of the unique spike-specific TCRs. Spike-specific TCR breadth and depth rose significantly after two AZD1222 doses compared with day 0 and with MenACWY recipients. Conclusions about previously exposed vaccinees are limited, since just five to seven AZD1222 recipients were seropositive for SARS-CoV-2 at baseline.

The CDR3 regions of human TCRbeta chains were analyzed by immunosequencing. As for the authors' bioinformatics: Repertoire TCRs were checked for matches against a reference library of SARS-CoV-2-specific TCRs that had been generated using the MIRA antigen-specificity platform. Breadth meant the fraction of unique TCRs that were SARS-CoV-2-associated, whereas depth meant the fraction of total T cells that were SARS-CoV-2-associated. Each spike-specific TCR was assigned to its reactive spike region and to a CD4 or CD8 class using the MIRA data. Log10-transformed breadth and depth values were compared by one-way ANOVA with Sidak's multiple comparisons tests. What TCRdb holds here is the immuneACCESS table cut down to in-frame rearrangements. Part of the clones is not present; checked against another copy, under half of the missing clones reflect an unresolved V gene, and the others are unexplained. That table furnishes V, J and clone size, whereas the DNA furnished D and trimming. Counted in this sample were around 110,000 clones; approximately 83% of them appeared once. The top ten clonotypes cover approximately 10% of the sample.

V is reduced by 0 bases and J by 8 bases, leaving a spacing of 10 bases between them. As encoded in the germline V gene, CDR1 is KGHSH while CDR2 is LQKENI. Including the terminal cysteine and phenylalanine, the CDR3 comprises 13 residues. The only DNA kept is the CDR3, 39 bases in frame from the first base. On this clone: The antigen it binds to is not known. No much larger clone exists at a distance of one base, and base qualities are not known.

The receptor was isolated from an adult in good health. The chain links TRBV18 with TRBJ1-1; no D gene call is confident. This sample comprised peripheral blood, obtained on day 0 of AZD1222 vaccination. The CDR3 amino acid sequence is: CASSPPTSTEAFF. The DNA reads as follows: TGTGCCAGCTCACCACCGACATCAACCGAAGCTTTCTTT.